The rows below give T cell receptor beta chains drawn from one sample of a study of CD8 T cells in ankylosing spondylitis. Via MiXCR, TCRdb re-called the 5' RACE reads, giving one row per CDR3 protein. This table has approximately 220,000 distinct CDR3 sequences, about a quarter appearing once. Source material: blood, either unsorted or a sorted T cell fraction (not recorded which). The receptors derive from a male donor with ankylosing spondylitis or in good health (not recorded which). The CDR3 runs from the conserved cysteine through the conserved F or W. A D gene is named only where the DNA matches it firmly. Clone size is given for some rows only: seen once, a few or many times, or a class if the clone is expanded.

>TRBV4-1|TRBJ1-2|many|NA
CASSQLGYGYTF
TGCGCCAGCAGCCAATTGGGCTATGGCTACACCTTC
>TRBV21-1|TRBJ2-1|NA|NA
CASSKKTGYNEQFF
TGTGCCAGCAGCAAGAAGACGGGATACAATGAGCAGTTCTTC
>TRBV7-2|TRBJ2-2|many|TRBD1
CASRPDRGAGELFF
TGTGCCAGCAGGCCCGACAGGGGGGCCGGGGAGCTGTTTTTT
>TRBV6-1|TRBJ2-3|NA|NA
CASTLQGTYTDTQYF
TGTGCCAGCACCTTACAGGGAACCTACACAGATACGCAGTATTTT
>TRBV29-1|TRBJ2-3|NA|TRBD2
CSVGVLAGVPDTQYF
TGCAGCGTTGGAGTACTAGCGGGAGTTCCAGATACGCAGTATTTT
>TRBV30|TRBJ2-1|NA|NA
CAWSPTANRYNEQFF
TGTGCCTGGAGTCCGACAGCGAATCGTTACAATGAGCAGTTCTTC
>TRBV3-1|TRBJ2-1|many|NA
CASSQGLEQFF
TGTGCCAGCAGCCAAGGGCTTGAGCAGTTCTTC
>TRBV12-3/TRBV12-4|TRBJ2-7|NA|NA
CASSATGEQYF
TGTGCCAGCAGTGCGACAGGCGAGCAGTACTTC
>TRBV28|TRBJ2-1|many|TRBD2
CASSPTSGRSYNEQFF
TGTGCCAGCAGCCCTACTAGCGGGAGGTCCTACAATGAGCAGTTCTTC
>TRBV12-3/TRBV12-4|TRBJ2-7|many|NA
CASTAQGYEQYF
TGTGCCAGTACAGCCCAGGGTTACGAGCAGTACTTC
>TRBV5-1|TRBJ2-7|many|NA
CASSLDQGGMYYEQYF
TGCGCCAGCAGCTTAGACCAGGGGGGAATGTACTACGAGCAGTACTTC
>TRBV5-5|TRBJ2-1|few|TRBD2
CASSLPSGGINEQFF
TGTGCCAGCAGCTTGCCTAGCGGAGGGATCAATGAGCAGTTCTTC
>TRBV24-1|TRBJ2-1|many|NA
CATSQLGVEQFF
TGTGCCACCAGTCAGCTAGGAGTTGAGCAGTTCTTC
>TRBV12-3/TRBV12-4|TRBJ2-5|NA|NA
CASSPNRGGETQYF
TGTGCCAGCAGCCCAAACAGGGGGGGAGAGACCCAGTACTTC
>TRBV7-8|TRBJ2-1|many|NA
CASSLAGRASYNEQFF
TGTGCCAGCAGCTTAGCGGGGAGAGCTAGCTACAATGAGCAGTTCTTC
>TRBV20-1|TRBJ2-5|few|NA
CSAMTYQETQYF
TGCAGTGCTATGACATACCAAGAGACCCAGTACTTC
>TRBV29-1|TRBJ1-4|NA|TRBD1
CSVVPGGGEKLFF
TGCAGCGTTGTACCAGGGGGTGGTGAAAAACTGTTTTTT
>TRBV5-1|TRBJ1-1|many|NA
CASSLEVGEAFF
TGCGCCAGCAGCTTGGAAGTGGGTGAAGCTTTCTTT